This TCR beta chain was identified during a study of cytomegalovirus exposure and HLA in healthy donors. At collection, donors were nominally healthy, but unrecorded immune exposures were probable. This clone appeared a single time. 60 Vbeta and 13 Jbeta primers were used in PCR. Measured with immunoSEQ multiplex PCR; TCRdb has only the in-frame clones, and not every one. This table holds about 160,000 clones, around 80% found once. Germline values: CDR1 SNHLY, CDR2 FYNNEI. Trimming cost V 6 bases and J 5 bases; bases outside gene matches: 8. This CDR3 is built from 15 residues. The specimen was PBMCs. This receptor was obtained from a boy younger than 10 in good health and CMV-seronegative. The genes are TRBV2 and TRBJ2-5; 11 nucleotides line up with TRBD2. The CDR3 reads CASRLAGGPPETQYF. CDR3 nucleotide sequence: TGTGCCAGCAGATTAGCGGGGGGGCCGCCCGAGACCCAGTACTTC.